The next 11 T cell receptor beta chains were all read from a single sample in a study of cytomegalovirus exposure and HLA in healthy donors. The PCR was carried out with 60 Vbeta primers and 13 Jbeta primers. TCRdb keeps only in-frame clones here, not all; method: immunoSEQ multiplex PCR. The sample carries some 40,000 clones, less than 85% recorded once. Material for sequencing was PBMCs. The receptors stem from a woman aged 18-29 years in good health and CMV-seropositive.

The V gene is TRBV18, the J gene TRBJ2-1; 13 nucleotides match TRBD2. The CDR3 totals 20 residues. Per the germline V gene, CDR1 is KGHSH and CDR2 is LQKENI. The V gene end was trimmed by 4 bases and the J gene end by 9 bases; junction bases not matched to a gene: 21. CDR3 sequence (DNA): TGTGCCAGCTCACAGAAAGGGACTAGCGGGACTTCTTTGATCGGGGGTGAGCAGTTCTTC. It is translated as CASSQKGTSGTSLIGGEQFF.

The J gene is TRBJ2-7, the V gene TRBV5-1; 11 nucleotides align to TRBD1. Germline CDR1 and CDR2: SGHRS and YFSETQ. The junction had 4 bases not matched to a gene; V was cut back by 3 bases and J by 5 bases. This CDR3 region has 14 residues. The CDR3 DNA sequence: TGCGCCAGCAGCTCCCGGACAGGGGGCAACGAGCAGTACTTC. This translates into CASSSRTGGNEQYF.

The chain has TRBV7-3 and TRBJ2-2, with 9 bases lining up with TRBD2. V lost 4 bases and J lost 3; bases outside the gene matches: 9. Germline CDR1 and CDR2: SGHTA and FQGTGA. The CDR3 extends over 17 amino acids. The CDR3 nucleotides are TGTGCCAGCAGCTGGGGACTATTAGCGGGGGACACCGGGGAGCTGTTTTTT. It codes for CASSWGLLAGDTGELFF. Supplemented by reference TRBV7-3 and TRBJ2-2, the full variable domain reads GAGVSQTPSNKVTEKGKYVELRCDPISGHTALYWYRQSLGQGPEFLIYFQGTGAADDSGLPNDRFFAVRPEGSVSTLKIQRTERGDSAVYLCASSWGLLAGDTGELFFGEGSRLTVL.

The chain carries TRBV14 and TRBJ2-7, with 10 bases fitting TRBD1. Germline V gene lookup returns CDR1 SGHDN and CDR2 FVKESK. The V and J ends lost 3 bases and 6 bases, in that order; junction bases with no gene match: 8. CDR3 size: 15 residues. In DNA, the CDR3 is TGTGCCAGCAGCCAGGTGGGACAGGGGTCCCTCGAGCAGTACTTC. It yields the protein CASSQVGQGSLEQYF. Full variable domain (rest looked up from reference TRBV14 and TRBJ2-7): EAGVTQFPSHSVIEKGQTVTLRCDPISGHDNLYWYRRVMGKEIKFLLHFVKESKQDESGMPNNRFLAERTGGTYSTLKVQPAELEDSGVYFCASSQVGQGSLEQYFGPGTRLTVT.

This clone showed up just once. J is TRBJ1-5 and V is TRBV30; the match to TRBD1 covers 8 bases. Germline trimming cut 3 bases from V and 7 bases from J; bases unmatched to any gene: 5. Germline CDR1 GTSNPN, CDR2 SVGIG (reference sequence). The CDR3 has 13 residues. The CDR3 region is CAWSGQGVQPQHF. In DNA, the CDR3 is TGTGCCTGGAGCGGACAGGGAGTCCAGCCCCAGCATTTT.

On this clone itself: Mismatch with germline at one junction end may stem from a read error. The same CDR3 can be traced to other DNA sequences in this sample. This rearrangement joins TRBV6-4 to TRBJ2-2; D is unresolved. The germline V gene has CDR1 MRHNA and CDR2 SNTAGT. The CDR3 has 14 residues. CDR3 amino acids: CASSDSRDTGELFF. CDR3 DNA: TGTGCCAGCAGTGACTCTAGAGACACAGGGGAGCTGTTTTTT.

The genes are TRBV4-2 and TRBJ2-5; TRBD1 agrees at 10 bases. The CDR3 runs 17 residues. Germline loops: CDR1 LGHNA, CDR2 YNFKEQ. After removal of 0 bases from V and 4 bases from J, the junction contained 8 bases not matched to a gene. This CDR3 reads CASSQDRGQGSGETQYF. The DNA of the CDR3 is TGTGCCAGCAGCCAAGATAGGGGACAGGGGAGTGGAGAGACCCAGTACTTC.

This rearrangement joins TRBV20-1 to TRBJ2-1, with D unresolved. V was clipped by 0 bases and J by 7 bases, with 4 bases between them. CDR3 length equals 11 residues. Germline loops: CDR1 DFQATT, CDR2 SNEGSKA (reference sequence). CDR3 bases: TGCAGTGCTAGAGATGCGAATGAGCAGTTCTTC. This codes for CSARDANEQFF.

This clone was observed a handful of times. The gene calls are TRBV29-1 and TRBJ2-5, with 10 nucleotides matching TRBD1. Looked up from germline, CDR1 is SQVTM and CDR2 is ANQGSEA. This CDR3 is built from 14 residues. The trim removed 7 bases at V and 3 bases at J, leaving 8 bases unmatched. CDR3 loop: CSARQGARKETQYF. The CDR3 DNA sequence: TGCAGCGCCCGACAGGGGGCCCGGAAAGAGACCCAGTACTTC.

The rearrangement links TRBV2 to TRBJ2-2; 8 bases line up with TRBD2. The CDR3 sequence is 13 residues long. V shed 6 bases and J 5 bases; nucleotides not matched to a gene: 2. CDR1 and CDR2 from the germline V gene are SNHLY and FYNNEI. CDR3 residues: CASRREDTGELFF. CDR3 coding DNA: TGTGCCAGCAGGCGGGAGGATACCGGGGAGCTGTTTTTT.

This rearrangement joins TRBV5-1 to TRBJ2-7, with 9 positions matching TRBD2. V trimming: 3 bases; J trimming: 1 base; junction bases outside the gene matches: 5. Germline CDR1 reads SGHRS; CDR2 reads YFSETQ. The CDR3 consists of 15 residues. The CDR3: CASSSGLALSYEQYF. CDR3 bases: TGCGCCAGCAGCTCTGGACTAGCGTTGTCCTACGAGCAGTACTTC.